Here is one T cell receptor beta chain with its context. Its antigen remains unidentified. This sample stems from a study of shared clonotypes between healthy human individuals. Study as a whole: Donors were two women and three men aged 18 to 49. Three plates each covered CD4 naive and memory; CD8 naive two, CD8 memory one. The study's findings and limits: Naive subsets typically showed greater estimated richness than memory subsets.

Naive CD8 cells lacked CD45RO and underwent positive selection for CCR7, leaving out terminally differentiated effector memory CD45RA+ cells. This table comes from immunoSEQ multiplex PCR, and its TCRdb copy is limited to in-frame clones, with some not included. The sample comprises about 2.1 million clones, about 93% of which are singletons, and more than 1.5% rests with the top ten. Sample: naive CD8+ T cells from PBMCs. The TCR originated in a man in his late teens or twenties in good health. Some clones in this sample may be carry-over from other donors' samples.

The CDR3 loop reads CASSQTGNNEQFF. The CDR3, as DNA: TGCGCCAGCAGCCAAACAGGCAACAATGAGCAGTTCTTC. The chain uses TRBV4-1 and TRBJ2-1; the D gene is possibly TRBD1 (5 bases). The V end was cut by 2 bases, the J end by 5 bases, with 7 bases between. This CDR3 has 13 amino acids. From germline, CDR1 is MGHRA and CDR2 YSYEKL.